Listed below are T cell receptor beta chains from one sample, sequenced in a study of OX40 agonist ivuxolimab in advanced cancers. The method was immunoSEQ multiplex PCR; TCRdb's version includes in-frame clones alone and lacks a portion of them. Of 75,000 to 90,000 clones in the sample, approximately 87% are singletons; the top ten hold about 1.6%. This specimen consisted of CD4+ or CD8+ T cells sorted from blood, obtained in a trial of the OX40 agonist ivuxolimab. These receptor sequences come from an adult with an advanced solid tumor such as melanoma, head and neck, liver or kidney cancer. CDR3s include the opening cysteine and the closing phenylalanine or tryptophan. D genes are given only for firm matches. Only some rows state a clone size, as once, few, many or a class for expanded clones.

clone size,D gene,V gene,J gene,CDR3 protein,CDR3 DNA
once,NA,TRBV6-6,TRBJ1-3,CASIFDPAPGNTIYF,TGTGCCAGCATCTTCGATCCGGCACCTGGAAACACCATATATTTT
NA,TRBD1,TRBV5-5,TRBJ1-1,CASSPQGPQFPLGAFF,TGTGCCAGCAGCCCACAGGGGCCCCAGTTCCCATTGGGAGCTTTCTTT
NA,TRBD1,TRBV5-5,TRBJ2-7,CASSLSPPGQVSYEQYF,TGTGCCAGCAGCTTGTCACCCCCGGGACAGGTATCCTACGAGCAGTACTTC
NA,NA,TRBV29-1,TRBJ1-1,CSVGRGNTEAFF,TGCAGCGTTGGGAGGGGGAACACTGAAGCTTTCTTT
NA,NA,TRBV10-3,TRBJ1-5,CAISEVGGNQPQHF,TGTGCCATCAGTGAAGTCGGGGGCAATCAGCCCCAGCATTTT
few,NA,TRBV10-2,TRBJ2-1,CASSALGASNEQFF,TGCGCCAGCAGTGCCCTCGGGGCTTCCAATGAGCAGTTCTTC
NA,TRBD2,TRBV7-9,TRBJ2-2,CASSFPAGANTGELFF,TGTGCCAGCAGCTTCCCAGCGGGAGCGAACACCGGGGAGCTGTTTTTT
NA,NA,TRBV7-6,TRBJ2-3,CASSSEGFPGGTQYF,TGTGCCAGCAGCTCAGAGGGGTTTCCCGGAGGGACGCAGTATTTT
NA,TRBD2,TRBV5-4,TRBJ2-1,CASRHGTSGLNEQFF,TGTGCCAGCAGGCACGGGACTAGCGGGTTAAATGAGCAGTTCTTC
NA,NA,TRBV5-1,TRBJ2-2,CASSLARGDTGELFF,TGCGCCAGCAGCTTGGCGAGAGGGGACACCGGGGAGCTGTTTTTT
NA,NA,TRBV19,TRBJ1-1,CASSILYRWGNTEAFF,TGTGCCAGTAGTATATTGTACAGGTGGGGGAACACTGAAGCTTTCTTT
NA,TRBD2,TRBV6-5,TRBJ2-3,CASSYHSSGYTDTQYF,TGTGCCAGCAGTTATCATTCTAGCGGGTACACAGATACGCAGTATTTT
NA,NA,TRBV4-1,TRBJ2-7,CASSRTRGQSYEQYF,TGCGCCAGCAGCCGCACCAGGGGCCAGTCCTACGAGCAGTACTTC
NA,TRBD1,TRBV5-1,TRBJ2-5,CASSGGQGGETQYF,TGCGCCAGCAGCGGGGGACAGGGGGGAGAGACCCAGTACTTC
NA,NA,TRBV5-6,TRBJ2-3,CASSLAADTQYF,TGTGCCAGCAGCTTGGCCGCAGATACGCAGTATTTT
NA,TRBD2,TRBV19,TRBJ2-7,CASSTSGKAYEQYF,TGTGCCAGTAGCACTAGCGGCAAGGCCTACGAGCAGTACTTC
NA,NA,TRBV18,TRBJ1-1,CASSPRSQAMNTEAFF,TGTGCCAGCTCACCACGGAGCCAGGCCATGAACACTGAAGCTTTCTTT
NA,NA,TRBV18,TRBJ2-6,CASSPMGYLSGANVLTF,TGTGCCAGCTCACCAATGGGGTACCTCTCTGGGGCCAACGTCCTGACTTTC
NA,TRBD2,TRBV29-1,TRBJ2-3,CSVNARTSGMFSTDTQYF,TGCAGCGTTAACGCTAGGACTAGCGGGATGTTTAGCACAGATACGCAGTATTTT
NA,TRBD2,TRBV9,TRBJ2-2,CASTGGQNTGELFF,TGTGCCAGCACGGGGGGGCAGAACACCGGGGAGCTGTTTTTT
NA,NA,TRBV19,TRBJ2-3,CASSSGHSTDTQYF,TGTGCCAGTAGTTCGGGACATAGCACAGATACGCAGTATTTT
NA,NA,TRBV4-3,TRBJ2-3,CASSQVLGDTQYF,TGCGCCAGCAGCCAAGTGCTAGGGGATACGCAGTATTTT
NA,NA,TRBV28,TRBJ1-5,CASSLVRGNQPQHF,TGTGCCAGCAGTTTGGTAAGGGGCAATCAGCCCCAGCATTTT
NA,NA,TRBV6-5,TRBJ1-3,CAAGRFSGGNTIYF,TGTGCCGCGGGACGCTTCTCTGGCGGAAACACCATATATTTT
NA,NA,TRBV2,TRBJ1-3,CASSVDRRSGNTIYF,TGTGCCAGCAGTGTAGACAGACGCTCTGGAAACACCATATATTTT
NA,NA,TRBV11-2,TRBJ2-3,CASSLVGGSTDTQYF,TGTGCCAGCAGCTTGGTAGGGGGAAGCACAGATACGCAGTATTTT
NA,TRBD1,TRBV6-5,TRBJ2-2,CATQDRAGTGELFF,TGTGCCACCCAGGACAGGGCGGGCACCGGGGAGCTGTTTTTT
few,TRBD2,TRBV14,TRBJ2-1,CASSQERLAGAINEQFF,TGTGCCAGCAGCCAAGAGCGGCTAGCGGGGGCCATCAATGAGCAGTTCTTC
NA,TRBD1,TRBV5-4,TRBJ2-5,CASSLSQQGGETQYF,TGTGCCAGCAGCCTGAGTCAACAGGGGGGAGAGACCCAGTACTTC
NA,TRBD1,TRBV7-2,TRBJ2-7,CASSLAVRGLYEQYF,TGTGCCAGCAGCTTAGCGGTTAGGGGGCTGTACGAGCAGTACTTC
NA,NA,TRBV6-5,TRBJ2-5,CASSRTRETQYF,TGTGCCAGCAGCCGGACTCGGGAGACCCAGTACTTC
NA,NA,TRBV5-5,TRBJ2-2,CASSLALTGELFF,TGTGCCAGCAGCTTGGCTCTCACCGGGGAGCTGTTTTTT
NA,NA,TRBV30,TRBJ2-3,CAWSVIQGTDTQYF,TGTGCCTGGAGTGTAATCCAGGGCACAGATACGCAGTATTTT
once,TRBD2,TRBV5-1,TRBJ2-6,CASSLVAGAGANVLTF,TGCGCCAGCAGCCTGGTCGCGGGGGCTGGGGCCAACGTCCTGACTTTC
NA,NA,TRBV19,TRBJ1-4,CASSIKEVGEKLFF,TGTGCCAGTAGTATTAAGGAAGTCGGTGAAAAACTGTTTTTT
once,NA,TRBV5-1,TRBJ2-3,CASSLFRGSTDTQYF,TGCGCCAGCAGCTTGTTCCGGGGTAGCACAGATACGCAGTATTTT
NA,NA,TRBV20-1,TRBJ2-7,CSFSSSYEQYF,TGCAGTTTCTCGAGCTCCTACGAGCAGTACTTC
NA,TRBD1,TRBV29-1,TRBJ1-1,CSATQGARGTEAFF,TGCAGCGCGACACAGGGGGCCCGGGGAACTGAAGCTTTCTTT
NA,NA,TRBV29-1,TRBJ1-1,CSADVAASEAFF,TGCAGCGCAGATGTTGCAGCCTCCGAAGCTTTCTTT
once,NA,TRBV7-6,TRBJ2-2,CASSLVDSTTGELFF,TGTGCCAGCAGCTTAGTCGACAGCACCACCGGGGAGCTGTTTTTT
NA,NA,TRBV6-5,TRBJ2-4,CASSSSHWGEVNIQYF,TGTGCCAGCAGTTCCTCCCATTGGGGGGAGGTGAACATTCAGTACTTC
NA,TRBD1,TRBV7-9,TRBJ2-7,CASSSRTGGPYEQYF,TGTGCCAGCAGCTCCCGGACAGGGGGCCCCTACGAGCAGTACTTC
NA,NA,TRBV11-3,TRBJ2-5,CASSLGGPSETQYF,TGTGCCAGCAGCTTGGGGGGGCCATCGGAGACCCAGTACTTC
NA,NA,TRBV5-1,TRBJ2-4,CASSPDAAGVQNIQYF,TGCGCCAGCAGCCCCGACGCGGCGGGCGTGCAAAACATTCAGTACTTC
NA,TRBD1,TRBV19,TRBJ1-2,CASMTGTYGYTF,TGTGCCAGTATGACAGGGACCTATGGCTACACCTTC
NA,NA,TRBV5-6,TRBJ2-5,CASRDTLDREARGTQYF,TGTGCCAGCAGAGACACCCTAGACCGAGAAGCAAGAGGGACCCAGTACTTC
NA,NA,TRBV5-6,TRBJ1-1,CASSLSANTEAFF,TGTGCCAGCAGCTTGTCCGCGAACACTGAAGCTTTCTTT
once,TRBD2,TRBV7-2,TRBJ2-5,CASSLRWGLAEETQYF,TGTGCCAGCAGCTTACGATGGGGACTAGCGGAAGAGACCCAGTACTTC
NA,NA,TRBV7-6,TRBJ1-6,CASTRGSYNSPLHF,TGTGCCAGCACCCGGGGCTCCTATAATTCACCCCTCCACTTT
NA,TRBD2,TRBV7-6,TRBJ2-2,CASSLSSGMNTGELFF,TGTGCCAGCAGCTTATCTAGCGGGATGAACACCGGGGAGCTGTTTTTT